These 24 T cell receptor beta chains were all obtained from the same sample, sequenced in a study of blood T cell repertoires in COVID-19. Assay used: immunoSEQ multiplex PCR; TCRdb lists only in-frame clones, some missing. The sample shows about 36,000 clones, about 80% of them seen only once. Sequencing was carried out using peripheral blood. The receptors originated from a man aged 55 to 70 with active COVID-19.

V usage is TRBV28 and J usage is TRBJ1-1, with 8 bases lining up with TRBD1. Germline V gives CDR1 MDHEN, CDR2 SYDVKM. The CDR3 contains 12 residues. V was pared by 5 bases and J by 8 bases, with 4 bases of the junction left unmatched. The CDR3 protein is CASSGTGREAFF. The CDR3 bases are TGTGCCAGCAGTGGGACAGGTCGGGAAGCTTTCTTT.

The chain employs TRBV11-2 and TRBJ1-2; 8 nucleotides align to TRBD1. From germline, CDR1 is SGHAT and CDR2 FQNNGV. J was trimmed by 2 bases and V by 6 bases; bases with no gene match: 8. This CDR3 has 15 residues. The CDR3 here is CASRRPGQENYGYTF. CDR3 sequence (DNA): TGTGCCAGCAGGCGCCCGGGACAGGAAAACTATGGCTACACCTTC.

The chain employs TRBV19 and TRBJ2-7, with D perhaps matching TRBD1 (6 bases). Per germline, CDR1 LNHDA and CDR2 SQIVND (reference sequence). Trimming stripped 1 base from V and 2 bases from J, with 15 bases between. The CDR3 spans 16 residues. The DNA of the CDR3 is TGTGCCAGTAGTATAGGTATGGACGGACAGACCTACGAGCAGTACTTC. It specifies CASSIGMDGQTYEQYF.

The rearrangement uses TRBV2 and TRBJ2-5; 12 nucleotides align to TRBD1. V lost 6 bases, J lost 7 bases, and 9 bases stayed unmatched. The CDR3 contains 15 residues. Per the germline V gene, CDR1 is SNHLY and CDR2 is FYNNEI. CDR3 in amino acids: CASSPGTGGRGTQYF. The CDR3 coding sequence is TGTGCCAGCAGCCCCGGGACAGGGGGCCGGGGGACCCAGTACTTC.

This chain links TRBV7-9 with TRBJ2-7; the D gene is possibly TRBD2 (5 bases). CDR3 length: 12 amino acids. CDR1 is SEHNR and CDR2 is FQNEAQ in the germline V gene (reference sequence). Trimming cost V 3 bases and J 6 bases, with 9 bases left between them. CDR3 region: CASSFGAGEQYF. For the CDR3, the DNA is TGTGCCAGCAGCTTCGGCGCGGGCGAGCAGTACTTC.

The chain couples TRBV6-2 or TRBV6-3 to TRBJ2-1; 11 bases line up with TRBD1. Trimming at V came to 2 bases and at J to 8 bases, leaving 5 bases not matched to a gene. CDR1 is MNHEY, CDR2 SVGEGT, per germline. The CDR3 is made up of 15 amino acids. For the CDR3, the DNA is TGTGCCAGCAGTTACGGGGACAGGGGGTTCGATGAGCAGTTCTTC. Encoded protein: CASSYGDRGFDEQFF.

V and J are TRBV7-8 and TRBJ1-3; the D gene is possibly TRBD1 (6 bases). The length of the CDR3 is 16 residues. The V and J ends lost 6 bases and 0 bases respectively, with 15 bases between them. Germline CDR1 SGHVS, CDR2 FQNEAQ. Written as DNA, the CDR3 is TGTGCCAGCAGTCCCCGGGGGGCCAACTCTGGAAACACCATATATTTT. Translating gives CASSPRGANSGNTIYF.

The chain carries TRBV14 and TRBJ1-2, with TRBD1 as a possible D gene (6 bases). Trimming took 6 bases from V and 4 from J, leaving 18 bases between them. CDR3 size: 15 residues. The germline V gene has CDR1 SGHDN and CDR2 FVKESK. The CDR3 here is CASRPSLTGSYGYTF. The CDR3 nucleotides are TGTGCCAGCAGACCCTCCTTGACAGGATCCTATGGCTACACCTTC.

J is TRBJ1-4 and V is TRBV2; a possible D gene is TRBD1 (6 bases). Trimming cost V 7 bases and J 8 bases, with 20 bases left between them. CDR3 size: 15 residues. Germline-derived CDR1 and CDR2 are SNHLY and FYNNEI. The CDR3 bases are TGTGCCAGCAATCTGGGCCCCTTCAGGGGAGAAAAACTGTTTTTT. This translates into CASNLGPFRGEKLFF. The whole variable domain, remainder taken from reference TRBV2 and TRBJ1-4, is EPEVTQTPSHQVTQMGQEVILRCVPISNHLYFYWYRQILGQKVEFLVSFYNNEISEKSEIFDDQFSVERPDGSNFTLKIRSTKLEDSAMYFCASNLGPFRGEKLFFGSGTQLSVL.

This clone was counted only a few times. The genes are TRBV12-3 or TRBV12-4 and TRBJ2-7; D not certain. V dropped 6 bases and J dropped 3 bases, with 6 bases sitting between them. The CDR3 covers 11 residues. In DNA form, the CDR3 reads TGTGCCAGCAGCGTGAGCTACGAGCAGTACTTC. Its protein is CASSVSYEQYF.

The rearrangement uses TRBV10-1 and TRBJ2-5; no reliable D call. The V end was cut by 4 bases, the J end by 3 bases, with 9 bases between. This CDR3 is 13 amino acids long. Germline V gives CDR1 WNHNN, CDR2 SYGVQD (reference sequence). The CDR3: CASSVRLEETQYF. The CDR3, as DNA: TGCGCCAGCAGTGTGAGGCTAGAAGAGACCCAGTACTTC.

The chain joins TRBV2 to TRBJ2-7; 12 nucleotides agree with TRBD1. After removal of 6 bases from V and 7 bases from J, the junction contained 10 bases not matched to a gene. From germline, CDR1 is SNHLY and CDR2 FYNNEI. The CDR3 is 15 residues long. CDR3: CASSALGQGAWEQYF. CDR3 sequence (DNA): TGTGCCAGCAGCGCGCTGGGACAGGGGGCTTGGGAGCAGTACTTC.

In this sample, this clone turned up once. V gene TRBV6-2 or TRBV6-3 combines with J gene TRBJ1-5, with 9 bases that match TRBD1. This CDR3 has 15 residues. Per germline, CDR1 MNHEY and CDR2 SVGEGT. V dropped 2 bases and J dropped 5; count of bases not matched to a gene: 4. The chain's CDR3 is CASSYGGTGYQPQHF. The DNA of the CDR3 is TGTGCCAGCAGTTACGGAGGGACAGGGTATCAGCCCCAGCATTTT.

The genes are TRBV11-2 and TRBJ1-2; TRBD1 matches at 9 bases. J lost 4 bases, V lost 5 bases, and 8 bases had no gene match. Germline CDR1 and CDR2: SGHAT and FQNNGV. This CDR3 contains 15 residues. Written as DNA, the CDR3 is TGTGCCAGCAGCGGCGGGACAGGGATCACCTATGGCTACACCTTC. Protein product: CASSGGTGITYGYTF.

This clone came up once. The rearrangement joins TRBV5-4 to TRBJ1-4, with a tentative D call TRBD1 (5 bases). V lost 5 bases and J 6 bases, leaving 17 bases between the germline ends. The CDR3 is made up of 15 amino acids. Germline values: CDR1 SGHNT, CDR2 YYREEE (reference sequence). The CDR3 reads CASRRDPGGDEKLFF. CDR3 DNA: TGTGCCAGCAGAAGGGACCCAGGAGGGGATGAAAAACTGTTTTTT.

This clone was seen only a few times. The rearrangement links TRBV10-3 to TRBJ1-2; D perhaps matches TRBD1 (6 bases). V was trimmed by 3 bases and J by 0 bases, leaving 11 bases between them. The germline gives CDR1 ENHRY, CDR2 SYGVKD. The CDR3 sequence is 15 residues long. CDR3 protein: CAISEGTLTNYGYTF. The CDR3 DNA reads TGTGCCATCAGTGAAGGGACACTCACTAACTATGGCTACACCTTC.

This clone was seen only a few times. The DNA for the CDR3 is TGTGCCAGCAGTTACTCGGAGCGGGGAGCCACCTACGAGCAGTACTTC. Translation: CASSYSERGATYEQYF. The rearrangement joins TRBV6-5 to TRBJ2-7; 7 bases are a match to TRBD2. The J segment lost 2 bases and the V segment lost 0 bases, leaving 7 bases of the junction unmatched. CDR1 is MNHEY and CDR2 is SVGAGI in the germline V gene. The CDR3 has 16 residues.

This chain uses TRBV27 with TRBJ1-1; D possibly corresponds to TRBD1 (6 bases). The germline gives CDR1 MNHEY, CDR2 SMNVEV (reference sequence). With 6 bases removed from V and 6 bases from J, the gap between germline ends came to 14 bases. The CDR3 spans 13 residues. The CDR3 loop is CASSSRNRAEAFF. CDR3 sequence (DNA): TGTGCCAGCAGCTCCAGAAACAGGGCTGAAGCTTTCTTT.

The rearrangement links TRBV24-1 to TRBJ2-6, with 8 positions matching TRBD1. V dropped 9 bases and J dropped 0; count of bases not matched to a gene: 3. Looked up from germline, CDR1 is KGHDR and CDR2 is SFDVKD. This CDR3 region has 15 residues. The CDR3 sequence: CATDRGPSGANVLTF. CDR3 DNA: TGTGCCACCGACAGGGGCCCCTCTGGGGCCAACGTCCTGACTTTC.

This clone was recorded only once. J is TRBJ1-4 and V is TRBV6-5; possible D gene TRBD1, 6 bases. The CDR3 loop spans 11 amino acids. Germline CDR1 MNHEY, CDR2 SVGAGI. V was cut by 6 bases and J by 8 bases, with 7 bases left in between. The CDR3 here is CASRTGEKLFF. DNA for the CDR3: TGTGCCAGCAGAACAGGGGAAAAACTGTTTTTT.

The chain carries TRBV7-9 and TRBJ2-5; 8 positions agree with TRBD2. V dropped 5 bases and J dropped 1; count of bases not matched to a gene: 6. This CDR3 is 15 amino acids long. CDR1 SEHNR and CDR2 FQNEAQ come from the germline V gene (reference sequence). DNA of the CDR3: TGTGCCAGCAGCGCTCCGGGAGGGGCCCAAGAGACCCAGTACTTC. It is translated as CASSAPGGAQETQYF.

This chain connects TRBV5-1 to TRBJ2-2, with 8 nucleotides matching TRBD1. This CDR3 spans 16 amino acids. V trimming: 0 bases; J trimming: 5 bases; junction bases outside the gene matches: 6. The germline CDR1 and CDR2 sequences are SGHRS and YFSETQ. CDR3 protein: CASSLAVDRVTGELFF. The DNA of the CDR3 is TGCGCCAGCAGCTTGGCCGTGGACAGGGTGACCGGGGAGCTGTTTTTT.

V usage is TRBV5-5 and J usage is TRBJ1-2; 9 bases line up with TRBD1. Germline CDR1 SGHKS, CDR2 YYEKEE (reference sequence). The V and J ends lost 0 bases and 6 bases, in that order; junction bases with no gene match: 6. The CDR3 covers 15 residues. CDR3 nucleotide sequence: TGTGCCAGCAGCTTGGTTGGACAGGGGTACGATGGCTACACCTTC. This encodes CASSLVGQGYDGYTF.

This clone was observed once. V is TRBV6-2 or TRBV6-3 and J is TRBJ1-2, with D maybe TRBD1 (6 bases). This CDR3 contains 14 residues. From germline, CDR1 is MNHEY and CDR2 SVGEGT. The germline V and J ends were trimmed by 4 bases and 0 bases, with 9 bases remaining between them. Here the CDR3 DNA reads TGTGCCAGCAGTTTCCCAGGGGCTAACTATGGCTACACCTTC. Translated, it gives CASSFPGANYGYTF.